This T cell receptor beta chain was sequenced for a study of patients and donors after allogeneic stem cell transplantation. This clonotype has only a few counts. TCRdb independently ran MiXCR on the RT-PCR reads; one entry per CDR3 protein. The sample shows 900,000 to 1,000,000 distinct CDR3 sequences, roughly 17% of them seen only once. Material for sequencing was blood, either unsorted or a sorted T cell fraction (not recorded which). The receptor comes from a human donor who was either an allogeneic HSCT recipient or a stem cell or donor lymphocyte infusion donor (not recorded which). It is not recorded whose cells these are; they may come from a transplant donor.

The CDR3 sequence: CASSLSVAGVNEQFF. The DNA of the CDR3 is TGTGCCAGCAGCTTAAGCGTAGCGGGGGTCAATGAGCAGTTCTTC. This rearrangement joins TRBV7-2 to TRBJ2-1; 9 bases are shared with TRBD2. This CDR3 region has 15 residues. Germline-derived CDR1 and CDR2 are SGHTA and FQGNSA. Losses at the gene ends were 2 bases for V and 6 bases for J; bases not matched to a gene: 5.